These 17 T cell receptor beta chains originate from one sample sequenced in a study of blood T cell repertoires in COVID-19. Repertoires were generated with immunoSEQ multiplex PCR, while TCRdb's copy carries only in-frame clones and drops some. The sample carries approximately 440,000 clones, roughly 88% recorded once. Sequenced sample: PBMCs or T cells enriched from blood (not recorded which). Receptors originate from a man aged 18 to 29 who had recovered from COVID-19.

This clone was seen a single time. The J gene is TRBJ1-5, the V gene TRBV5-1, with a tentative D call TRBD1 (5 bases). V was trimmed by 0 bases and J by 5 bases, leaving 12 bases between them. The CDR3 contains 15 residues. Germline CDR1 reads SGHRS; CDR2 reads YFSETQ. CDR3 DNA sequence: TGCGCCAGCAGCTTGGCAGGGTATAAGGATCAGCCCCAGCATTTT. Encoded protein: CASSLAGYKDQPQHF. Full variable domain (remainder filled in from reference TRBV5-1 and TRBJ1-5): KAGVTQTPRYLIKTRGQQVTLSCSPISGHRSVSWYQQTPGQGLQFLFEYFSETQRNKGNFPGRFSGRQFSNSRSEMNVSTLELGDSALYLCASSLAGYKDQPQHFGDGTRLSIL.

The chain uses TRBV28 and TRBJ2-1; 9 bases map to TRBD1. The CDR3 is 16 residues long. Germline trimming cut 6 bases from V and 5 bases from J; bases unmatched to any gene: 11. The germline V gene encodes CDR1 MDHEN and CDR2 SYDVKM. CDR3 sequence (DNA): TGTGCCAGCAGCCAATTCGGGACAGGGAACCACAATGAGCAGTTCTTC. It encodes CASSQFGTGNHNEQFF.

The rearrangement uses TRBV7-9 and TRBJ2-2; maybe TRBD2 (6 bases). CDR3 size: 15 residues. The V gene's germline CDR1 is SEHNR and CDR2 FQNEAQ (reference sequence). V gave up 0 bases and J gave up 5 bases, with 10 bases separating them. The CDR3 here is CASSLAGGRTGELFF. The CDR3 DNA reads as TGTGCCAGCAGCTTAGCGGGGGGTCGGACCGGGGAGCTGTTTTTT.

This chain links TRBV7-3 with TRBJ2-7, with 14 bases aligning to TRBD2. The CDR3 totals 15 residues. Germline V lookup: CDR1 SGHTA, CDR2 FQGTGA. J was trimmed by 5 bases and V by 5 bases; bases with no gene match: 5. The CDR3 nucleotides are TGTGCCAGCAGCCGGGGACTAGCGGGAGTCCACGAGCAGTACTTC. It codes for CASSRGLAGVHEQYF. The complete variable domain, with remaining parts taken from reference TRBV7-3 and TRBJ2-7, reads GAGVSQTPSNKVTEKGKYVELRCDPISGHTALYWYRQSLGQGPEFLIYFQGTGAADDSGLPNDRFFAVRPEGSVSTLKIQRTERGDSAVYLCASSRGLAGVHEQYFGPGTRLTVT.

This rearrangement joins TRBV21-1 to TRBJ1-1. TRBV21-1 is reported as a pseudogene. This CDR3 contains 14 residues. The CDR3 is CASSKGPGDDPAFF. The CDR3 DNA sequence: TGTGCCAGCAGCAAAGGGCCGGGGGACGATCCGGCTTTCTTT.

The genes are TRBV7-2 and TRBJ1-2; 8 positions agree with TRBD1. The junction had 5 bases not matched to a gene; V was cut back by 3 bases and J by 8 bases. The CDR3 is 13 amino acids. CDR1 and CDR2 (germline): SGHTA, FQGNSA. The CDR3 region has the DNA TGTGCCAGCAGCTTGACAGGGGTAGGCGGCTACACCTTC. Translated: CASSLTGVGGYTF.

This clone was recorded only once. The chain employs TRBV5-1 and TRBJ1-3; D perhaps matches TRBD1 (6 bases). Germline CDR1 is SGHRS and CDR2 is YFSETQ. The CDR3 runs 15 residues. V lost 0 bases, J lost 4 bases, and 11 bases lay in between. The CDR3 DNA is TGCGCCAGCAGCTTGGCGGGGGGCTCAGGAAACACCATATATTTT. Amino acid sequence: CASSLAGGSGNTIYF.

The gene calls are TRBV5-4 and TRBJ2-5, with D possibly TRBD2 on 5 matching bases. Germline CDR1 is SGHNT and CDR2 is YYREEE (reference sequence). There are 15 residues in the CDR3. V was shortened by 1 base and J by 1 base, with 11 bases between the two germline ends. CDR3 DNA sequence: TGTGCCAGCAGCTTGCGGGGATTACTCCAAGAGACCCAGTACTTC. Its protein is CASSLRGLLQETQYF.

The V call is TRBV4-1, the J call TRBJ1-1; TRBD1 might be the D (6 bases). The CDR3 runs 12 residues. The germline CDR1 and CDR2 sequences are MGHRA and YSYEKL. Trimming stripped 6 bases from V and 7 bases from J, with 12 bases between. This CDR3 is CASSQQGFEAFF. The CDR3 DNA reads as TGCGCCAGCAGTCAACAGGGATTTGAAGCTTTCTTT.

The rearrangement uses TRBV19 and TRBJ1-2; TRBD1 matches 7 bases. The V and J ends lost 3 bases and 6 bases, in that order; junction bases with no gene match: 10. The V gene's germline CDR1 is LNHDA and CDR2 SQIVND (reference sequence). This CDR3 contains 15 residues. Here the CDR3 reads CASSIAGTARHGYTF. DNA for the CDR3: TGTGCCAGTAGTATCGCCGGGACAGCACGGCATGGCTACACCTTC.

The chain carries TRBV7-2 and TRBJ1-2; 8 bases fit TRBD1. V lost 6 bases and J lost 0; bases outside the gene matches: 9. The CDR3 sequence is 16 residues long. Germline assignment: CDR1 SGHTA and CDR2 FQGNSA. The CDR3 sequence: CASRPGQARANYGYTF. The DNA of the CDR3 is TGTGCCAGCAGGCCGGGACAGGCAAGAGCTAACTATGGCTACACCTTC.

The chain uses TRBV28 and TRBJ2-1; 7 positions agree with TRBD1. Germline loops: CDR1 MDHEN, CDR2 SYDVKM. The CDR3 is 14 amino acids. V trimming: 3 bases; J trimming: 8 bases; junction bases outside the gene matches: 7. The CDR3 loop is CASSFPQGRHEQFF. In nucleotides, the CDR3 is TGTGCCAGCAGTTTCCCACAGGGGCGGCATGAGCAGTTCTTC.

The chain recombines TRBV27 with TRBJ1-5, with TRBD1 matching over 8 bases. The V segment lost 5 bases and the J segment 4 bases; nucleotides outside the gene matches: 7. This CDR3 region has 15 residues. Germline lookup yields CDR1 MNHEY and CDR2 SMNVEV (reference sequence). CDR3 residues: CASSASRQGNQPQHF. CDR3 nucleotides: TGTGCCAGCAGTGCGAGTCGACAGGGGAATCAGCCCCAGCATTTT.

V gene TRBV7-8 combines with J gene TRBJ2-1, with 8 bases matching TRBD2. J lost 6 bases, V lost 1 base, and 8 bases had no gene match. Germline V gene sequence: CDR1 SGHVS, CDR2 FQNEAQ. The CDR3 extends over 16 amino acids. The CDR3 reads CASSLVPAGEGNEQFF. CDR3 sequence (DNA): TGTGCCAGCAGCTTAGTTCCAGCGGGAGAGGGCAATGAGCAGTTCTTC.

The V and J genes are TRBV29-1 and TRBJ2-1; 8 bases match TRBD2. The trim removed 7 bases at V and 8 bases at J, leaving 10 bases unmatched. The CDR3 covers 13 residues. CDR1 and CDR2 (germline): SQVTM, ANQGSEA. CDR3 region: CSARERGWDEQFF. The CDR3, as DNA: TGCAGCGCAAGGGAGCGGGGGTGGGATGAGCAGTTCTTC.

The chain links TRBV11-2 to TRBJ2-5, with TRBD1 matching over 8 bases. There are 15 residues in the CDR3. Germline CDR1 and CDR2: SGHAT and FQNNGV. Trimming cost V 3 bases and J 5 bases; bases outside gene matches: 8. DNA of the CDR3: TGTGCCAGCAGCTTCCCGCCAGGGGGCGGGGAGACCCAGTACTTC. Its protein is CASSFPPGGGETQYF.

CDR3 DNA: TGTGCCAGCAGCCCTGGAGCCGGGGAGCTGTTTTTT. Its protein is CASSPGAGELFF. V usage is TRBV7-3 and J usage is TRBJ2-2, with D unresolved. Germline values: CDR1 SGHTA, CDR2 FQGTGA. V was clipped by 5 bases and J by 6 bases, with 7 bases between them. The CDR3 contains 12 residues.